This T cell receptor (beta chain) was retrieved from a study of T cells after yellow fever vaccination. Whole-study findings and limits: Of the clonotypes, a small share occurred in both CD4 and CD8 compartments. A weaker secondary response peaked on day 5, the primary on day 15.

TCRdb fed the 5' RACE reads into MiXCR, producing one record per CDR3 protein. The sample holds around 50,000 distinct CDR3 sequences, 7% to 8.5% seen once. In its sample, this clonotype was seen a few times. Its antigen is as yet unknown. CDR1 is SGHAT, CDR2 FQNNGV, per germline. V lost 5 bases to trimming and J lost 5 bases; unmatched junction nucleotides: 9. The CDR3 runs to 15 residues. This receptor was obtained from a man between 18 and 29 years old who received the YFV17D yellow fever vaccine. The V call is TRBV11-2, the J call TRBJ1-5, with 7 nucleotides matching TRBD1. Sequencing was performed on CD8+ T cells sorted from PBMCs, taken roughly 14 days after the first yellow fever vaccination. The CDR3 reads CASSGRQGRDQPQHF. The CDR3 DNA reads as TGTGCCAGCAGCGGCAGACAGGGAAGGGATCAGCCCCAGCATTTT.